Each of the 5 T cell receptor beta chains below was sequenced from the same sample in a study of T cells in Graves' hyperthyroidism and ophthalmopathy. Amplified TCR beta CDR3 regions derived from RNA transcripts. Using the HTBI primer set, a first-round RT-PCR was run on the TCR CDR3. Using its own MiXCR run on the multiplex PCR reads, TCRdb lists one record per CDR3 protein. The sample has approximately 380,000 distinct CDR3 sequences, under 20% seen once. Specimen: blood. Receptor source: a man aged 18-30 years with Graves' ophthalmopathy.

The chain recombines TRBV11-2 with TRBJ2-1, with D possibly TRBD2 on 5 matching bases. CDR3 length: 16 amino acids. Germline V CDR1 and CDR2: SGHAT, FQNNGV. Trimming took off 5 bases at V and 5 bases at J, with 19 bases between the two ends. The CDR3 region has the DNA TGTGCCAGCAGCCAAGAGGGCGGTGAGCCCCACAATGAGCAGTTCTTC. It translates to CASSQEGGEPHNEQFF.

This clonotype was recorded many times. The chain combines TRBV6-1 with TRBJ1-2, with a tentative D call TRBD1 (5 bases). CDR1 is MNHNS, CDR2 SASEGT, per germline. Trimming removed 5 bases from V and 8 bases from J, with 12 bases in between. The CDR3 has 12 residues. CDR3 region: CASSPPGRGYTF. The CDR3 nucleotides read TGTGCCAGCAGTCCCCCGGGACGAGGCTACACCTTC.

In this sample, this clonotype turned up a few times. The chain uses TRBV9 and TRBJ2-3; tentative D call: TRBD2 (6 bases). CDR1 and CDR2 (germline): SGDLS, YYNGEE. This CDR3 has 15 residues. Trimming took 0 bases from V and 1 from J, leaving 9 bases between them. The CDR3 loop is CASSVDQRGTDTQYF. The CDR3 DNA is TGTGCCAGCAGCGTAGATCAGCGGGGCACAGATACGCAGTATTTT. The full variable domain, rest sourced from reference TRBV9 and TRBJ2-3, is DSGVTQTPKHLITATGQRVTLRCSPRSGDLSVYWYQQSLDQGLQFLIQYYNGEERAKGNILERFSAQQFPDLHSELNLSSLELGDSALYFCASSVDQRGTDTQYFGPGTRLTVL.

The chain carries TRBV29-1 and TRBJ2-3; 7 bases are a match to TRBD1. From germline, CDR1 is SQVTM and CDR2 ANQGSEA. Trimming removed 4 bases from V and 0 bases from J; junction bases left unmatched: 13. The CDR3 consists of 17 residues. CDR3 protein: CSVGLPTGASSTDTQYF. In DNA form, the CDR3 reads TGCAGCGTTGGACTCCCTACAGGGGCCTCAAGCACAGATACGCAGTATTTT.

V is TRBV20-1 and J is TRBJ2-7; D uncertain. CDR1 is DFQATT, CDR2 SNEGSKA, per germline (reference sequence). This CDR3 has 15 residues. V was trimmed by 1 base and J by 3 bases, leaving 16 bases between them. The CDR3 DNA reads as TGCAGTGCTAGAGTTATCGCAGAGTCCCTCTACGAGCAGTACTTC. This codes for CSARVIAESLYEQYF.